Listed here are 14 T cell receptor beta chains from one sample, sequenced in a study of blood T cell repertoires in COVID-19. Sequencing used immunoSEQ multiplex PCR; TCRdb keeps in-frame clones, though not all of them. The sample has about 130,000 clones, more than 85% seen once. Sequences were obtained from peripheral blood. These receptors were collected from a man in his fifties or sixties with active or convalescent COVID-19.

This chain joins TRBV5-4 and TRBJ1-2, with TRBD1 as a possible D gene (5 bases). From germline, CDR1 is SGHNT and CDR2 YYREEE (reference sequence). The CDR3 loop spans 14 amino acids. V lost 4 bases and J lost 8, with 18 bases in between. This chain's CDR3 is CASSGDSATRGYTF. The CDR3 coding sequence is TGTGCCAGCAGCGGCGACAGCGCAACCCGCGGCTACACCTTC.

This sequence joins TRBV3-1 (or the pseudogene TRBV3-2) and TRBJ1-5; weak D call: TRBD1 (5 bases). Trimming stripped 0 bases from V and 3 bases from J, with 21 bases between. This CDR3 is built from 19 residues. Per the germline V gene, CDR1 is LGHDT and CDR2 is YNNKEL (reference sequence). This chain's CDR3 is CASSQEGVLGRKFNQPQHF. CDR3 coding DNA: TGTGCCAGCAGCCAAGAAGGGGTTTTAGGTCGAAAATTCAATCAGCCCCAGCATTTT.

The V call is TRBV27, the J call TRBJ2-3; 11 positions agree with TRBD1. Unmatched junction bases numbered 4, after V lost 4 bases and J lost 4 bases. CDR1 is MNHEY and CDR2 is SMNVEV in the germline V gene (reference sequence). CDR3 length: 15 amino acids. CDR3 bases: TGTGCCAGCAGTTCTTGGACAGGGGGCGCAGATACGCAGTATTTT. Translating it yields CASSSWTGGADTQYF.

Here the CDR3 reads CASSPGLAGVNQYF. CDR3 nucleotides: TGTGCCAGCTCACCGGGACTAGCGGGAGTGAATCAGTACTTC. The V and J genes are TRBV18 and TRBJ2-7; 14 bases map to TRBD2. The CDR3 sequence is 14 residues long. Germline V gives CDR1 KGHSH, CDR2 LQKENI. V lost 3 bases and J lost 10; bases outside the gene matches: 5.

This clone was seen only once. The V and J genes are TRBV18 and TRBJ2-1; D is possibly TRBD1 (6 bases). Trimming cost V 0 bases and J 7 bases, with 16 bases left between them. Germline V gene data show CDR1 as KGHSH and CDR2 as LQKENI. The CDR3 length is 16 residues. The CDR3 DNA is TGTGCCAGCTCACCACCTACAGGGACCTCCGGGAATGAGCAGTTCTTC. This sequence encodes CASSPPTGTSGNEQFF.

The CDR3 here is CASSGAAGRNTGELFF. As DNA, the CDR3 is TGTGCCAGCAGCGGAGCGGCTGGGCGGAACACCGGGGAGCTGTTTTTT. The V call is TRBV9, the J call TRBJ2-2, with D perhaps TRBD2 (5 bases). The CDR3 covers 16 residues. Between the trimmed V and J ends, which lost 3 bases and 1 base, there was a span of 13 bases. Germline-derived CDR1 and CDR2 are SGDLS and YYNGEE.

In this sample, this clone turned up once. The CDR3 loop reads CASSIGRGVQPQHF. The CDR3 nucleotides are TGTGCCAGTAGTATAGGTCGAGGTGTTCAGCCCCAGCATTTT. V gene TRBV19 combines with J gene TRBJ1-5; D is ambiguous. V dropped 1 base and J dropped 6 bases, with 10 bases sitting between them. Germline lookup yields CDR1 LNHDA and CDR2 SQIVND (reference sequence). The CDR3 length is 14 residues.

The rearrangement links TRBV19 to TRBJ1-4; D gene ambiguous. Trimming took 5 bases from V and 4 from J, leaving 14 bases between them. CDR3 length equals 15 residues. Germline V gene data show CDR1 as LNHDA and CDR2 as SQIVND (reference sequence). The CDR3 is CASSFGLRINEKLFF. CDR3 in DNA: TGTGCCAGTAGTTTCGGACTGCGGATTAATGAAAAACTGTTTTTT.

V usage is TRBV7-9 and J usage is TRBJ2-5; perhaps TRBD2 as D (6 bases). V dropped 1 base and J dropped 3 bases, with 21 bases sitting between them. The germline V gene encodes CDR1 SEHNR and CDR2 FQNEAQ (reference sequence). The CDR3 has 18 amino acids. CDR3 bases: TGTGCCAGCAGCTTAGTCTGGACGCAGACTAGTGGAGAAGAGACCCAGTACTTC. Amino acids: CASSLVWTQTSGEETQYF. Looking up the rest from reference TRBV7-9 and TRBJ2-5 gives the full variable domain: DTGVSQNPRHKITKRGQNVTFRCDPISEHNRLYWYRQTLGQGPEFLTYFQNEAQLEKSRLLSDRFSAERPKGSFSTLEIQRTEQGDSAMYLCASSLVWTQTSGEETQYFGPGTRLLVL.

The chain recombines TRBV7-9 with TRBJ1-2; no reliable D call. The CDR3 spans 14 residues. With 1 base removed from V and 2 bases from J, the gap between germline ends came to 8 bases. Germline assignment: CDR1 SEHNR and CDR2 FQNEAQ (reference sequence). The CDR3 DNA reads TGTGCCAGCAGCTTAGTTGAGGGAAACTATGGCTACACCTTC. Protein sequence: CASSLVEGNYGYTF.

CDR3 amino acids: CASSMTGTASEQYF. The CDR3 region has the DNA TGTGCCAGCAGTATGACCGGGACAGCGAGCGAGCAGTACTTC. This chain uses TRBV2 with TRBJ2-7, with 7 bases fitting TRBD1. Germline V CDR1 and CDR2: SNHLY, FYNNEI. With V trimmed by 5 bases and J by 6 bases, 10 bases remained unmatched. CDR3 length: 14 amino acids.

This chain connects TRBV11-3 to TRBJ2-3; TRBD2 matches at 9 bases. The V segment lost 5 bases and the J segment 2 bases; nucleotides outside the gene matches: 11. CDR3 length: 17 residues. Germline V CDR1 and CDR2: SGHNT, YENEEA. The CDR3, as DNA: TGTGCCAGCAGCCTTGCGGGGGGGTGGACCAACACAGATACGCAGTATTTT. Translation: CASSLAGGWTNTDTQYF.

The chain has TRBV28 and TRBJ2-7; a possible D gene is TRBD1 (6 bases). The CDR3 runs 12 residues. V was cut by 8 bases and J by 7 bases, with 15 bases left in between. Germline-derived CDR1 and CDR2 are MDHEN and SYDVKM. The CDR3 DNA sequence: TGTGCCAGCCGTCTGGGGGCTAGGGAGCAGTACTTC. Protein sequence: CASRLGAREQYF.

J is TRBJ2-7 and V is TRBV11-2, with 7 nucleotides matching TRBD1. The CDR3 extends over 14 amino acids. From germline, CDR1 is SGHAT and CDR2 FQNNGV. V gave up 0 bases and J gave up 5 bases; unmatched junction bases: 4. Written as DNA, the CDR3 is TGTGCCAGCAGCTTAGAGACAGGGTCCCACGAGCAGTACTTC. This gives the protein CASSLETGSHEQYF.